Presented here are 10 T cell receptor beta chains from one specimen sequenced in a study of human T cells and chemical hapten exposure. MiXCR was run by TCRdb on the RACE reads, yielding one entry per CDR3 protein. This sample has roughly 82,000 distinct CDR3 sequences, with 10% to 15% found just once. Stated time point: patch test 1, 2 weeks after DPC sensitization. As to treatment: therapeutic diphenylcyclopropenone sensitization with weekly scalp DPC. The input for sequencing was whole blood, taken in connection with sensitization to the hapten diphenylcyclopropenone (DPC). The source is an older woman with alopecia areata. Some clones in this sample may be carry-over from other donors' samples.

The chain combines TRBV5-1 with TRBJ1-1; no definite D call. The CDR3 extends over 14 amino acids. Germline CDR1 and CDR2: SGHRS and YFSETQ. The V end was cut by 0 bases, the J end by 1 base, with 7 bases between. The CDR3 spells CASSLDTGNTEAFF. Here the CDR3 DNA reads TGCGCCAGCAGCTTGGATACGGGGAACACTGAAGCTTTCTTT.

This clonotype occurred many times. CDR3 sequence reads: CASSPTTGGFEQYF. CDR3 nucleotide sequence: TGTGCCAGCAGTCCGACGACAGGGGGCTTCGAGCAGTACTTC. V is TRBV27 and J is TRBJ2-7; 10 bases map to TRBD1. Germline V gene data show CDR1 as MNHEY and CDR2 as SMNVEV (reference sequence). There are 14 residues in the CDR3. V lost 5 bases and J lost 6; bases outside the gene matches: 7.

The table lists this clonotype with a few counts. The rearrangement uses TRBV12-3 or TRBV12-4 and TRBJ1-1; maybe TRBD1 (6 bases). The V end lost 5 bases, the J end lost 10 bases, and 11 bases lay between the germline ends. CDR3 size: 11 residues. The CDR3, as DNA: TGTGCCAGCAGTGCAGGGGAACTAGCTTTCTTT. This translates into CASSAGELAFF.

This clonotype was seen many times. CDR3 region: CASSLDSGVWSTDTQYF. The CDR3 DNA reads as TGTGCCAGCAGCTTAGATTCTGGTGTTTGGAGCACAGATACGCAGTATTTT. The rearrangement joins TRBV7-9 to TRBJ2-3; D remains ambiguous. Trimming removed 1 base at V and 0 bases at J, with 14 bases between. CDR1 is SEHNR, CDR2 FQNEAQ, per germline (reference sequence). The CDR3 sequence is 17 residues long.

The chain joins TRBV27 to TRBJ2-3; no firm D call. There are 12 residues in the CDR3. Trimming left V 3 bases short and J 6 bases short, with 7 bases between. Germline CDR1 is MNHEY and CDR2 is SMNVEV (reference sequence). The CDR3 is CASSFCGDTQYF. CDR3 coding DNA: TGTGCCAGCAGTTTCTGCGGCGATACGCAGTATTTT.

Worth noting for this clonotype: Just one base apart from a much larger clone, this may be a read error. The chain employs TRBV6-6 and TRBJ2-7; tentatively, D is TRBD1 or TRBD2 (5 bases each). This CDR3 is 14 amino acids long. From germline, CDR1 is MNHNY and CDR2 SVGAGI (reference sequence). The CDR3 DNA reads TGTGCCAGCAGTTACGGGGGTATTTCCTACGAGCAGCACTTC. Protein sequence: CASSYGGISYEQHF.

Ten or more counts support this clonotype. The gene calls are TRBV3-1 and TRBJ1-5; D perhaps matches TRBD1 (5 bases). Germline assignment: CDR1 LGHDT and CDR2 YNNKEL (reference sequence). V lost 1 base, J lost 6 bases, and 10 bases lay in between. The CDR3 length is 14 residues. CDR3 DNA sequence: TGTGCCAGCAGCCAAGGGGGGGTGAGTCAGCCCCAGCATTTT. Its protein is CASSQGGVSQPQHF.

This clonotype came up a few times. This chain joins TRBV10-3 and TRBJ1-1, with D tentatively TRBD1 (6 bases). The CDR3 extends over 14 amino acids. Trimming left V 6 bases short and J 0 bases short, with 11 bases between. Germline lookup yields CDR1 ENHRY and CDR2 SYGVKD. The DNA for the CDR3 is TGTGCCATCAGCCAGGGACAAATGAACACTGAAGCTTTCTTT. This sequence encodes CAISQGQMNTEAFF.

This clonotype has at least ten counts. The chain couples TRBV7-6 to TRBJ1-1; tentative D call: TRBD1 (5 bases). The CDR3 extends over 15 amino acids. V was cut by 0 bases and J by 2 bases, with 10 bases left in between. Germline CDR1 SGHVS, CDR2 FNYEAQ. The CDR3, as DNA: TGTGCCAGCAGCTTAGCCCAGGGACTAAACACTGAAGCTTTCTTT. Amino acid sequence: CASSLAQGLNTEAFF. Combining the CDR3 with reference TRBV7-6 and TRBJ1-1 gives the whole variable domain GAGVSQSPRYKVTKRGQDVALRCDPISGHVSLYWYRQALGQGPEFLTYFNYEAQQDKSGLPNDRFSAERPEGSISTLTIQRTEQRDSAMYRCASSLAQGLNTEAFFGQGTRLTVV.

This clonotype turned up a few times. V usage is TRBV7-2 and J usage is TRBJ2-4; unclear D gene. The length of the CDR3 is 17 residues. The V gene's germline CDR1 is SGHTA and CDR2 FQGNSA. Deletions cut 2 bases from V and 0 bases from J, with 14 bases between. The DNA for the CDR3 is TGTGCCAGCAGCTTAAGTGTGGAAAGTCTAGCCAAAAACATTCAGTACTTC. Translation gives CASSLSVESLAKNIQYF.